The T cell receptor (beta chain) under discussion was sequenced for a study of graft-versus-host responses after intestinal transplantation. V was trimmed by 6 bases and J by 1 base, leaving 11 bases between them. The CDR3 contains 14 residues. Germline CDR1 is MNHNS and CDR2 is SASEGT. A remark on this clone: Antigen unknown.

Overall study findings and caveats: Maximum circulating GvH clone levels tracked with early post-transplant HvG decreases. Patients who carried graft-donor T cell macrochimerism also had high graft-versus-host to host-versus-graft clonal ratios in their allografts.

Measured with immunoSEQ multiplex PCR; TCRdb has only the in-frame clones, and not every one. The table shows 90,000 to 120,000 clones, with roughly 90% occurring only once. The chain recombines TRBV6-1 with TRBJ2-3; tentative D call: TRBD1 (5 bases). The specimen was unstimulated CD4+ T cells sorted from spleen or lymph node cells, collected before transplant. This receptor was obtained from a human donor who was the organ donor for an intestinal transplant. The CDR3 here is CASSRDWGTDTQYF. The CDR3 DNA reads TGTGCCAGCAGCAGGGATTGGGGCACAGATACGCAGTATTTT.